A single sample is the source of the 10 T cell receptor beta chains below, sequenced in a study of human T cells and chemical hapten exposure. Time point: patch test 1, 2 weeks after DPC sensitization. As for treatment: therapeutic diphenylcyclopropenone sensitization with weekly scalp DPC. A single record per CDR3 protein comes from TCRdb applying MiXCR to the RACE reads. The repertoire includes just over 80,000 distinct CDR3 sequences, about 10% of them detected once, and 4% to 5% sits in the top ten. The specimen comprised whole blood, sampled in connection with sensitization to the hapten diphenylcyclopropenone (DPC). The receptors here all came from a woman aged 45-60 years with alopecia areata. Some clones in this sample may be carry-over from other donors' samples.

This clonotype was observed a few times. The rearrangement links TRBV28 to TRBJ2-7, with TRBD2 as a possible D gene (6 bases). Germline values: CDR1 MDHEN, CDR2 SYDVKM. V was cut by 1 base and J by 3 bases, with 13 bases left in between. The CDR3 is made up of 15 amino acids. The CDR3 nucleotides read TGTGCCAGCAGTTTATTGCAGGGAGCGGGCTACGAGCAGTACTTC. This codes for CASSLLQGAGYEQYF. Supplemented by reference TRBV28 and TRBJ2-7, the full variable domain reads DVKVTQSSRYLVKRTGEKVFLECVQDMDHENMFWYRQDPGLGLRLIYFSYDVKMKEKGDIPEGYSVSREKKERFSLILESASTNQTSMYLCASSLLQGAGYEQYFGPGTRLTVT.

The chain joins TRBV18 to TRBJ1-2; no clear D gene. The CDR3 extends over 13 amino acids. Per the germline V gene, CDR1 is KGHSH and CDR2 is LQKENI. V lost 3 bases and J 6 bases, leaving 11 bases between the germline ends. The CDR3 DNA reads TGTGCCAGCTCACCGTTCATGGAGGATGGCTACACCTTC. Translation: CASSPFMEDGYTF.

This clonotype was recorded many times. This chain uses TRBV7-8 with TRBJ2-3, with TRBD2 matching 8 bases. Germline CDR1 and CDR2: SGHVS and FQNEAQ. V shed 5 bases and J 3 bases; nucleotides not matched to a gene: 10. The CDR3 covers 16 residues. In nucleotides, the CDR3 is TGTGCCAGCAGCCGGAGCGGGGGACTCTCAACAGATACGCAGTATTTT. This gives the protein CASSRSGGLSTDTQYF. Complete variable domain (other parts from reference TRBV7-8 and TRBJ2-3): GAGVSQSPRYKVAKRGQDVALRCDPISGHVSLFWYQQALGQGPEFLTYFQNEAQLDKSGLPSDRFFAERPEGSVSTLKIQRTQQEDSAVYLCASSRSGGLSTDTQYFGPGTRLTVL.

This clonotype was seen repeatedly, ten times or more. J is TRBJ2-2 and V is TRBV12-3 or TRBV12-4; 7 bases line up with TRBD2. The CDR3 totals 15 residues. V dropped 6 bases and J dropped 8; count of bases not matched to a gene: 12. CDR3: CASSRQAGKRGELFF. CDR3 nucleotides: TGTGCCAGCAGCCGGCAAGCGGGGAAAAGAGGGGAGCTGTTTTTT.

This clonotype has a handful of counts. The gene calls are TRBV21-1 and TRBJ2-7; TRBD1 is the table's D call and was not checked against the DNA. TRBV21-1 is annotated as a pseudogene. This CDR3 is 17 amino acids long. The CDR3 DNA reads as TGTGCCAGCAGCAAAGCGAAGCGGGGGCGCACCGGGAACGAGCAGTACGTC. This gives the protein CASSKAKRGRTGNEQYV.

Ten or more counts support this clonotype. The chain is built from TRBV28 and TRBJ1-2, with D unclear. Germline V gene data show CDR1 as MDHEN and CDR2 as SYDVKM. The CDR3 totals 11 residues. V lost 5 bases, J lost 7 bases, and 8 bases lay in between. Here the CDR3 DNA reads TGTGCCAGCAGTCAAATAGGTGGCTACACCTTC. Translating it yields CASSQIGGYTF.

There are many counts of this clonotype. J is TRBJ2-5 and V is TRBV20-1; D may be TRBD1 (5 bases). Germline assignment: CDR1 DFQATT and CDR2 SNEGSKA (reference sequence). V was clipped by 6 bases and J by 2 bases, with 10 bases between them. This CDR3 contains 12 residues. Here the CDR3 DNA reads TGCAGTGCCAGGACACCGCAAGAGACCCAGTACTTC. Encoded protein: CSARTPQETQYF.

The chain carries TRBV27 and TRBJ2-1, with 13 bases matching TRBD2. V shed 6 bases, J shed 5 bases, and the junction held 10 bases outside the gene matches. The CDR3 sequence is 17 residues long. Germline V CDR1 and CDR2: MNHEY, SMNVEV (reference sequence). The chain's CDR3 is CASSPGLAGVYDNEQFF. The DNA for the CDR3 is TGTGCCAGCAGCCCTGGACTAGCGGGAGTTTACGACAATGAGCAGTTCTTC.

This clonotype was picked up many times. The rearrangement uses TRBV29-1 and TRBJ2-1, with D possibly matching TRBD1 (6 bases). Trimming removed 5 bases at V and 2 bases at J, with 16 bases between. Germline V gene lookup returns CDR1 SQVTM and CDR2 ANQGSEA. The CDR3 length is 15 residues. The CDR3 loop is CSVSEGGRPYNEQFF. The CDR3 nucleotides are TGCAGCGTTTCCGAAGGGGGACGCCCCTACAATGAGCAGTTCTTC.

This clonotype has at least ten counts. V is TRBV11-3 and J is TRBJ2-7; D remains ambiguous. Looked up from germline, CDR1 is SGHNT and CDR2 is YENEEA. The CDR3 totals 13 residues. Deletions cut 0 bases from V and 0 bases from J, with 3 bases between. The CDR3, as DNA: TGTGCCAGCAGCTTAGAGCTCTCCTACGAGCAGTACTTC. Its translation: CASSLELSYEQYF. The full variable domain, its missing parts supplied by reference TRBV11-3 and TRBJ2-7, is EAGVVQSPRYKIIEKKQPVAFWCNPISGHNTLYWYLQNLGQGPELLIRYENEEAVDDSQLPKDRFSAERLKGVDSTLKIQPAELGDSAVYLCASSLELSYEQYFGPGTRLTVT.